These 13 T cell receptor beta chains were sequenced from one sample in a study of Graves' ophthalmopathy and Graves' hyperthyroidism. RNA served as the template for amplifying TCR beta CDR3 regions. An opening RT-PCR round employed HTBI primers and preceded a second-round multiplex PCR. TCRdb ran MiXCR on the multiplex PCR reads and lists one entry per CDR3 protein. The table has roughly 1.1 million distinct CDR3 sequences, 36% seen once. Material: peripheral blood or thyroid tissue (not recorded which). These receptors all come from an adult man with Graves' hyperthyroidism.

The chain recombines TRBV19 with TRBJ1-2, with no clear D. The CDR3 contains 15 residues. Germline CDR1 and CDR2: LNHDA and SQIVND (reference sequence). Trimming shortened V by 2 bases and J by 3 bases, and 13 bases separated the two germline ends. The DNA of the CDR3 is TGTGCCAGTAGTATATTGAGCGGGCCCCACTATGGCTACACCTTC. This encodes CASSILSGPHYGYTF.

The rearrangement links TRBV4-1 to TRBJ2-5, with D tentatively TRBD1 or TRBD2 (5 bases each). The CDR3 length is 14 residues. Germline CDR1 is MGHRA and CDR2 is YSYEKL. V lost 0 bases to trimming and J lost 4 bases, with 9 bases between them. The DNA of the CDR3 is TGCGCCAGCAGCCAAGAACCCGGGGCAGAGACCCAGTACTTC. Translating it yields CASSQEPGAETQYF.

The CDR3 loop is CASSTTGSYGYTF. As DNA, the CDR3 is TGTGCCAGCAGTACGACAGGGTCGTACGGCTACACCTTC. This rearrangement joins TRBV2 to TRBJ1-2; TRBD1 aligns across 7 bases. The V gene end was trimmed by 5 bases and the J gene end by 8 bases; junction bases not matched to a gene: 8. This CDR3 contains 13 residues. Germline V CDR1 and CDR2: SNHLY, FYNNEI.

This clonotype was seen just once. V gene TRBV2 combines with J gene TRBJ1-5; 9 bases fit TRBD1. This CDR3 region has 16 residues. The germline V gene has CDR1 SNHLY and CDR2 FYNNEI. Losses at the gene ends were 2 bases for V and 6 bases for J; bases not matched to a gene: 8. In nucleotides, the CDR3 is TGTGCCAGCAGTGAATATGGACAGGGGAAATCTCAGCCCCAGCATTTT. It yields the protein CASSEYGQGKSQPQHF.

This clonotype was detected many times. CDR3 loop: CASSPAGGTGELFF. DNA for the CDR3: TGTGCCAGCAGTCCAGCGGGGGGTACCGGGGAGCTGTTTTTT. This chain connects TRBV12-3 or TRBV12-4 to TRBJ2-2; 9 bases line up with TRBD2. Germline trimming cut 5 bases from V and 5 bases from J; bases unmatched to any gene: 3. CDR3 length: 14 residues.

The gene calls are TRBV10-3 and TRBJ2-6; possibly TRBD1 for D (6 bases). The CDR3 is 16 amino acids. Germline V gene lookup returns CDR1 ENHRY and CDR2 SYGVKD. Trimming left V 10 bases short and J 1 base short, with 17 bases between. This CDR3 reads CASRGTGPSGANVLTF. For the CDR3, the DNA is TGTGCCAGCAGGGGTACAGGTCCGTCTGGGGCCAACGTCCTGACTTTC.

The chain links TRBV7-9 to TRBJ1-6; 7 bases line up with TRBD1. Germline CDR1 SEHNR, CDR2 FQNEAQ (reference sequence). Trimming cost V 5 bases and J 4 bases; bases outside gene matches: 11. CDR3 size: 17 residues. The DNA of the CDR3 is TGTGCCAGCAGCCAAGTTCGGGACAGATTGTATAATTCACCCCTCCACTTT. This translates into CASSQVRDRLYNSPLHF.

The chain is built from TRBV11-2 and TRBJ1-1, with D maybe TRBD1 (5 bases). Trimming took off 5 bases at V and 11 bases at J, with 12 bases between the two ends. The V gene's germline CDR1 is SGHAT and CDR2 FQNNGV. There are 11 residues in the CDR3. The DNA for the CDR3 is TGTGCCAGCAGCATCTCAGGGTTGGCTTTCTTT. Its protein product is CASSISGLAFF.

As regards this clonotype: Possible read error: a much larger clone is one base away. V is TRBV29-1 and J is TRBJ2-2; tentatively, D is TRBD2 (6 bases). The CDR3 spans 12 residues. Germline V gives CDR1 SQVTM, CDR2 ANQGSEA. The CDR3 sequence: CSVDSGYGGLFF. The CDR3 DNA reads as TGCAGCGTGGATAGCGGTTACGGGGGGCTGTTTTTT.

This clonotype occurred many times. J is TRBJ2-5 and V is TRBV29-1; D is ambiguous. CDR1 is SQVTM, CDR2 ANQGSEA, per germline. Trimming removed 4 bases from V and 1 base from J, with 13 bases in between. CDR3 length: 14 amino acids. The CDR3 DNA reads as TGCAGCGTTGTTCTTAGCACAACCCAAGAGACCCAGTACTTC. Protein product: CSVVLSTTQETQYF.

The table lists this clonotype with many counts. This may be a read error: a much more frequent sequence differs by one nucleotide. J is TRBJ2-5 and V is TRBV20-1, with 7 bases that match TRBD2. Per the germline V gene, CDR1 is DFQATT and CDR2 is SNEGSKA (reference sequence). The CDR3 contains 12 residues. The J segment lost 2 bases and the V segment lost 3 bases, leaving 0 bases of the junction unmatched. CDR3 sequence (DNA): TGCAGTGCTAGGGGGGGGCAAGAGACCCAGTACTTC. It codes for CSARGGQETQYF.

The rearrangement uses TRBV4-3 and TRBJ2-7; possible D gene TRBD1, 5 bases. The CDR3 runs 15 residues. The V end was cut by 0 bases, the J end by 2 bases, with 11 bases between. Germline loops: CDR1 LGHNA, CDR2 YSLEER. CDR3 loop: CASSQEEGAAYEQYF. The CDR3 region has the DNA TGCGCCAGCAGCCAAGAAGAAGGGGCGGCCTACGAGCAGTACTTC.

This clonotype was picked up a small number of times. The chain employs TRBV28 and TRBJ2-7; possibly TRBD1 for D (6 bases). Trimming left V 8 bases short and J 6 bases short, with 17 bases between. This CDR3 contains 13 residues. Germline CDR1 MDHEN, CDR2 SYDVKM. CDR3 bases: TGTGCCAGCGTCGGGACAACGGGACGCGAGCAGTACTTC. Amino acid sequence: CASVGTTGREQYF.